This TCR beta chain appears in the sequencing data of a study of CD8+CD57+ T cells in acquired aplastic anemia. This clonotype was counted ten times or more. Patients who underwent sequencing had shown CD8+CD57+ cell expansion by flow cytometry. Germline trimming cut 2 bases from V and 1 base from J; bases unmatched to any gene: 14. Germline values: CDR1 SGHVS, CDR2 FNYEAQ. The CDR3 sequence is 19 residues long. TCR beta VDJ and CDR3 profiling used genomic DNA as template. MiXCR, applied by TCRdb to the reads, yields one record per CDR3 protein. The sample records about half a million distinct CDR3 sequences, under 40% being singletons.

The sequence was collected from a human donor with aplastic anemia. The sequenced sample was sorted CD4+, CD8+, or CD8+CD57+ T cells (not recorded which) from PBMCs. J is TRBJ2-3 and V is TRBV7-6; 8 bases fit TRBD2. The CDR3 is CASSLSAGARLGGTDTQYF. The DNA for the CDR3 is TGTGCCAGCAGCTTATCAGCGGGGGCTCGATTGGGAGGCACAGATACGCAGTATTTT.